This section outlines one T cell receptor beta chain sequence together with its context. The antigen remains undetermined. This entry belongs to a study of cytomegalovirus exposure and HLA in healthy donors. Study conclusions and caveats: Several V segments, TRBV6-2 and TRBV6-3 among them, could not be told apart and were dropped. Most TCRs appeared rarely, but some public TCRs recurred in many donors. A later analysis reportedly identified an Asian-associated ancestry cluster as carrying fewer N-insertions than the approximately 730-donor mean. With later analysis, a missense DCLRE1C variant became linked to TCR beta V- and J-gene trimming.

The CDR3 contains 14 residues. Germline CDR1 is LNHDA and CDR2 is SQIVND (reference sequence). The junction had 7 bases not matched to a gene; V was cut back by 4 bases and J by 4 bases. In the PCR, 60 Vbeta and 13 Jbeta primers were used. Assay: immunoSEQ multiplex PCR; the TCRdb copy retains only in-frame clones and omits some. The sample yields approximately 110,000 clones, approximately 81% seen once. The receptor's source is a woman aged 18 to 35 in good health and CMV-seropositive. The rearrangement links TRBV19 to TRBJ2-7; 7 bases line up with TRBD2. The sample comprised PBMCs. The CDR3 DNA is TGTGCCAGTAGTAAGGGAGCGGGGCAATACGAGCAGTACTTC. This translates into CASSKGAGQYEQYF.